Given below is one T cell receptor (beta chain) in context. No antigen is known for it. Germline V CDR1 and CDR2: SGHRS, YFSETQ. This CDR3 has 14 residues. V dropped 4 bases and J dropped 2 bases, with 12 bases sitting between them. This entry is derived from a study of vaccination and CD4 T cells after COVID-19. Treatment meaning: roughly 11-day PBMC culture with coronavirus spike peptide pools or control peptides (ViraFEST assay). The assay that was used to sequence DNA from cultured CD4+ T cells was the Oncomine TCR Beta short-read assay. Using its own MiXCR run on the PCR reads, TCRdb lists one record per CDR3 protein. The repertoire has about 12,000 distinct CDR3 sequences, 45% to 65% of them found once; the top ten carry over 25%.

Sequencing input: CD4+ T cells from blood, cultured in vitro. The chain uses TRBV5-1 and TRBJ2-5; TRBD1 might be the D (6 bases). This clonotype originated in a human donor who had recovered from COVID-19. The CDR3 coding sequence is TGCGCCAGCAGCCCCAGCGGACAGCAAGAGACCCAGTACTTC. Translated: CASSPSGQQETQYF.